This is a list of T cell receptor beta chains from one sample in a study of blood T cells in healthy people across ages. TCRdb reprocessed the 5' RACE reads via MiXCR and lists one record per CDR3 protein. Of more than 1,400,000 distinct CDR3 sequences in the sample, 42% were seen once. Sample: blood. These receptors all stem from a woman aged 18-30 years in good health. Both conserved end residues are part of each CDR3. The D gene is left open where the match is weak. The listing skips clone size in some rows; elsewhere it reads once, few, many or a size class.

size: .
J: TRBJ1-2
D: TRBD1
V: TRBV12-3/TRBV12-4
DNA: TGTGCCAGCAACACACAGGGGGCCCTCGGTGGCTACACCTTC
CDR3: CASNTQGALGGYTF

size: .
J: TRBJ2-1
D: .
V: TRBV5-1
DNA: TGCGCCACCCAAGAAGTGGCGGACATGACCTACAATGAGCAGTTCTTC
CDR3: CATQEVADMTYNEQFF

size: .
J: TRBJ1-2
D: .
V: TRBV30
DNA: TGTGCCTGGAGTACGGCTAACTATGGCTACACCTTC
CDR3: CAWSTANYGYTF

size: .
J: TRBJ2-3
D: .
V: TRBV28
DNA: TGTGCCAGCTGGCGGGCAGATACGCAGTATTTT
CDR3: CASWRADTQYF

size: .
J: TRBJ1-2
D: TRBD1
V: TRBV10-3
DNA: TGTGCCATCAGTGTTGGGACAGGGTTGGACTATGGCTACACCTTC
CDR3: CAISVGTGLDYGYTF

size: .
J: TRBJ2-3
D: TRBD1
V: TRBV29-1
DNA: TGCAGCGTTAGAGGAGTGAGGGGGCGGGCAGATACGCAGTATTTT
CDR3: CSVRGVRGRADTQYF

size: .
J: TRBJ2-7
D: TRBD2
V: TRBV12-3/TRBV12-4
DNA: TGTGCCAGCAGTGGAGGGACTAGTTTCAATGAGCAGTACTTC
CDR3: CASSGGTSFNEQYF

size: few
J: TRBJ2-5
D: .
V: TRBV12-3/TRBV12-4
DNA: TGTGCCAGCATGACTGGGCTGTACCAAGAGACCCAGTACTTC
CDR3: CASMTGLYQETQYF

size: .
J: TRBJ2-3
D: .
V: TRBV5-1
DNA: TGCGCCAGCAGCTTGGACCCACACGGTAGCACAGATACGCAGTATTTT
CDR3: CASSLDPHGSTDTQYF

size: .
J: TRBJ2-5
D: TRBD1
V: TRBV24-1
DNA: TGTGCCACCAGTGATGAGGACAGGGGAGGCGGTGAGACCCAGTACTTC
CDR3: CATSDEDRGGGETQYF

size: .
J: TRBJ2-3
D: .
V: TRBV7-9
DNA: TGTGCCAGCAGCCCGGGACGACTGGAGCCGGGGGGCATGAGCACAGATACGCAGTATTTT
CDR3: CASSPGRLEPGGMSTDTQYF

size: .
J: TRBJ2-7
D: TRBD1
V: TRBV4-1
DNA: TGCGCCAGCAGCCAAGGACTTTCAGGGGGCGCAGCGTCCGAGCAGTACTTC
CDR3: CASSQGLSGGAASEQYF

size: few
J: TRBJ1-4
D: .
V: TRBV29-1
DNA: TGCAGCGTCGAACCCACCGGCAGAAGTGAAAAACTGTTTTTT
CDR3: CSVEPTGRSEKLFF

size: .
J: TRBJ2-3
D: TRBD1
V: TRBV27
DNA: TGTGCCAGCAGTCTCCGGACAGGGAGATTGGTAAAGACAGATACGCAGTATTTT
CDR3: CASSLRTGRLVKTDTQYF

size: few
J: TRBJ2-4
D: .
V: TRBV7-9
DNA: TGTGCCAGCAGCTTAGCGGGGAGAGGGGTTGACCCCAAAAACATTCAGTACTTC
CDR3: CASSLAGRGVDPKNIQYF

size: .
J: TRBJ2-2
D: TRBD1
V: TRBV12-3/TRBV12-4
DNA: TGTGCCCTGGGGACAGGGAACACCGGGGAGCTGTTTTTT
CDR3: CALGTGNTGELFF

size: .
J: TRBJ2-3
D: TRBD2
V: TRBV11-2
DNA: TGTGCCAGCAGCTTAGTCGCGGGAGATGGCACAGATACGCAGTATTTT
CDR3: CASSLVAGDGTDTQYF

size: .
J: TRBJ2-1
D: TRBD1
V: TRBV6-1
DNA: TGTGCCAGCAGTGAAACCTCCCCGTCGACAGGGAGCGATGAGCAGTTCTTC
CDR3: CASSETSPSTGSDEQFF

size: few
J: TRBJ2-3
D: .
V: TRBV11-2
DNA: TGTGCCAGCGCACAGGGCCCTGGCACAGATACGCAGTATTTT
CDR3: CASAQGPGTDTQYF

size: .
J: TRBJ2-1
D: .
V: TRBV4-2
DNA: TGTGCCAGCAGCCAATGGGACAATGAGCAGTTCTTC
CDR3: CASSQWDNEQFF

size: .
J: TRBJ2-4
D: TRBD1
V: TRBV11-2
DNA: TGTGCCAGCAGCTCCCCCTCACGGGACAGGGGCTCCATTCAGTACTTC
CDR3: CASSSPSRDRGSIQYF

size: .
J: TRBJ2-5
D: .
V: TRBV3-1
DNA: TGTGCCAGCAGCCAATGGCGTGGGTACCAAGAGACCCAGTACTTC
CDR3: CASSQWRGYQETQYF

size: few
J: TRBJ2-7
D: TRBD1
V: TRBV4-1
DNA: TGCGCCAGCAGCCCTACTCTCGGGACAGGGGCCTTTTACGAGCAGTACTTC
CDR3: CASSPTLGTGAFYEQYF